This is a list of T cell receptor beta chains from one sample in a study of cytomegalovirus exposure and HLA in healthy donors. TCRdb's table, derived via immunoSEQ multiplex PCR, lists solely in-frame clones and lacks some. The sample has tens of thousands of clones, over 95% seen once; the top ten hold approximately 2.5%. The material sequenced was PBMCs. The origin of the receptors is a man between 18 and 35 years old in good health and CMV-seronegative. Each CDR3 is given with its conserved first and last residue. D genes are given only for firm matches. The listing skips clone size in some rows; elsewhere it reads once, few, many or a size class.

>-|TRBV2|TRBJ1-1|-
TGTGCCAGCAGTGGGGCGGGAGCCGACACTGAAGCTTTCTTT
CASSGAGADTEAFF
>-|TRBV2|TRBJ2-7|TRBD1
TGTGCCAGCAGTTTACCCGGGACAGGGGGCGACGAGCAGTACTTC
CASSLPGTGGDEQYF
>once|TRBV4-1|TRBJ2-1|TRBD2
TGCGCCAGCAGCCAAGGTCTAGCGGGAGGGCCGTACAATGAGCAGTTCTTC
CASSQGLAGGPYNEQFF
>-|TRBV5-1|TRBJ1-1|-
TGCGCCAGCAGCCCACAGGGTCGGAACACTGAAGCTTTCTTT
CASSPQGRNTEAFF
>-|TRBV19|TRBJ1-3|TRBD1
TGTGCCAGTAGTAACGACAGGGCCTCTGGAAACACCATATATTTT
CASSNDRASGNTIYF
>once|TRBV19|TRBJ1-5|TRBD1
TGTGCCAGTAAGGGACAGGGGGTACTTTATAGCAATCAGCCCCAGCATTTT
CASKGQGVLYSNQPQHF
>-|TRBV19|TRBJ1-1|TRBD1
TGTGCCAGTAGTAAATCAATCCACAGGGGCGGGACTGAAGCTTTCTTT
CASSKSIHRGGTEAFF
>-|TRBV5-4|TRBJ2-1|-
TGTGCCAGCAGCCCGGACACACGCGATGAGCAGTTCTTC
CASSPDTRDEQFF
>-|TRBV29-1|TRBJ1-1|TRBD1
TGCAGCGTTGGGACAGGGAGAGGCACTGAAGCTTTCTTT
CSVGTGRGTEAFF
>-|TRBV11-2|TRBJ1-1|-
TGTGCCAGCAGCTTGTCACAGTTGGCCACTGAAGCTTTCTTT
CASSLSQLATEAFF
>-|TRBV6-6|TRBJ1-3|-
TGTGCCAGCAGTTACGGGATCCAGGGGTCTGGAAACACCATATATTTT
CASSYGIQGSGNTIYF
>-|TRBV7-8|TRBJ1-5|-
TGTGCCAGCAGCTTCAAAACAGATCAGCCCCAGCATTTT
CASSFKTDQPQHF
>once|TRBV28|TRBJ1-4|TRBD1
TGTGCCAGCAGTCCCCCGGACAGGGGGAACGAAAAACTGTTTTTT
CASSPPDRGNEKLFF
>-|TRBV5-5|TRBJ2-7|TRBD2
TGTGCCAGCAGCCCTAGCGGGAGGTTGATCTACGAGCAGTACTTC
CASSPSGRLIYEQYF
>-|TRBV7-9|TRBJ2-7|-
TGTGCCAGCAGCTCAACATACGGACACCCCTCCTACGAGCAGTACTTC
CASSSTYGHPSYEQYF
>-|TRBV7-3|TRBJ2-2|TRBD1
TGTGCCAGCAGCTTAAGGGCAGGGGGCTTCGCGAACACCGGGGAGCTGTTTTTT
CASSLRAGGFANTGELFF
>-|TRBV18|TRBJ2-5|TRBD1
TGTGCCAGCTCACGACAGGGGGCAAGAGAGACCCAGTACTTC
CASSRQGARETQYF
>-|TRBV5-6|TRBJ2-7|TRBD1
TGTGCCAGCAGCTATGACAGGGGGCTATACGAGCAGTACTTC
CASSYDRGLYEQYF
>-|TRBV27|TRBJ1-2|-
TGTGCCAGCAGGTCCTCCGAATCCCAGCGGGTCTATGGCTACACCTTC
CASRSSESQRVYGYTF
>-|TRBV4-1|TRBJ2-2|-
TGCGCCAGCAGCCAAGTGAGATTATGGGGCAGGGACACCGGGGAGCTGTTTTTT
CASSQVRLWGRDTGELFF
>-|TRBV28|TRBJ2-5|TRBD1
TGTGCCAGCAGTTCTTCCGACAGGGATTGGGCAGAGACCCAGTACTTC
CASSSSDRDWAETQYF
>-|TRBV23-1|TRBJ2-2|TRBD2
TGCGCCAGCAGTCAAAGCGGGGTCACCGGGGAGCTGTTTTTT
CASSQSGVTGELFF
>-|TRBV11-3|TRBJ1-1|TRBD1
TGTGCCAGCAGCTCCCGGGACAGGGGTACTGAAGCTTTCTTT
CASSSRDRGTEAFF
>once|TRBV18|TRBJ1-2|TRBD1
TGTGCCAGCTCACCTACCTCGGGACAGGGGGCCGGCCTCGATGGCTACACCTTC
CASSPTSGQGAGLDGYTF
>-|TRBV11-2|TRBJ2-2|TRBD2
TGTGCCAGCAGCTTACGGGGGGCCGGGGAGCTGTTTTTT
CASSLRGAGELFF
>few|TRBV19|TRBJ2-2|-
TGTGCCAGTAGGGGCCAGGGTGAAACCGGGGAGCTGTTTTTT
CASRGQGETGELFF
>-|TRBV4-1|TRBJ1-1|-
TGCGCCAGCAGCCAAGATCTCAGGGGTGGGACTGAAGCTTTCTTT
CASSQDLRGGTEAFF
>-|TRBV18|TRBJ1-5|TRBD1
TGTGCCAGCTCGGGGGACAGGGGTAATCAGCCCCAGCATTTT
CASSGDRGNQPQHF
>-|TRBV30|TRBJ1-1|-
TGTGCCTGGACAGGGTACACTGAAGCTTTCTTT
CAWTGYTEAFF
>-|TRBV23-1|TRBJ2-7|-
TGCGCCAGCAGTCAAAGGCGGGGCAACTCCTACGAGCAGTACTTC
CASSQRRGNSYEQYF
>-|TRBV6-1|TRBJ2-1|TRBD2
TGTGCCAGCAGTGAAGTTTCGGGACTAGCGGGGTGGGACAATGAGCAGTTCTTC
CASSEVSGLAGWDNEQFF
>-|TRBV7-9|TRBJ2-7|-
TGTGCCAGCAGTTTGAGGCAGGGGTCATCCTACGAGCAGTACTTC
CASSLRQGSSYEQYF
>-|TRBV5-1|TRBJ2-1|TRBD2
TGCGCCAGCAGCTTGGCACTAGCGGGAGCAGGTGAGCAGTTCTTC
CASSLALAGAGEQFF
>once|TRBV6-6|TRBJ2-7|-
TGTGCCAGCAGTTACTCCAGACAGGTCGAGCAGTACTTC
CASSYSRQVEQYF
>-|TRBV4-1|TRBJ2-2|-
TGCGCCAGCAGCCAAGAACCCACAGCGAACACCGGGGAGCTGTTTTTT
CASSQEPTANTGELFF
>-|TRBV27|TRBJ1-2|TRBD1
TGTGCCAGCAGTTCCCCCCGGACAGGAGGCTACACCTTC
CASSSPRTGGYTF
>-|TRBV4-1|TRBJ2-3|TRBD1
TGCGCCAGCAGACCAGGGACAGGGGGGAGAGATACGCAGTATTTT
CASRPGTGGRDTQYF
>-|TRBV5-3|TRBJ2-1|TRBD2
TGTGCCAGAAGCTTGATCCGGGAGGCAAAGCAGTTCTTC
CARSLIREAKQFF
>-|TRBV9|TRBJ2-1|-
TGTGCCAGCAGCGTCTCTAGCGCGCAGAAGAATGAGCAGTTCTTC
CASSVSSAQKNEQFF
>-|TRBV2|TRBJ1-6|TRBD1
TGTGCCAGCAGGGACAGGGGCGCGGATAATTCACCCCTCCACTTT
CASRDRGADNSPLHF
>-|TRBV19|TRBJ2-5|TRBD2
TGTGCCAGTAGTATCGGGTTGACTAGCGGACAAGAGACCCAGTACTTC
CASSIGLTSGQETQYF
>once|TRBV9|TRBJ1-4|TRBD1
TGTGCCAGCAGCGTCGGAGGGGGCTTTAATGAAAAACTGTTTTTT
CASSVGGGFNEKLFF
>-|TRBV10-2|TRBJ2-7|TRBD2
TGCGCCAGCAGTGAGTCGGCGGGAGTGGTCTACGAGCAGTACTTC
CASSESAGVVYEQYF
>-|TRBV5-1|TRBJ2-1|TRBD1
TGCGCCAGCCTAGCTACAGGGGGCTCCTACAATGAGCAGTTCTTC
CASLATGGSYNEQFF
>-|TRBV29-1|TRBJ2-2|-
TGCAGCGCTCGCGGGGTCGCCACCGGGGAGCTGTTTTTT
CSARGVATGELFF
>-|TRBV6-6|TRBJ2-7|-
TGTGCCAGCAGTTATTTGGGAGAATACGAGCAGTACTTC
CASSYLGEYEQYF
>-|TRBV25-1|TRBJ2-5|-
TGTGCCAGCAGTGCCAGGGGATCCCAAGAGACCCAGTACTTC
CASSARGSQETQYF
>-|TRBV5-1|TRBJ2-5|-
TGCGCCAGCAGCTTGGTAAGGGGAGGCCAAGAGACCCAGTACTTC
CASSLVRGGQETQYF
>-|TRBV9|TRBJ1-4|-
TGTGCCAGCAGCCCCGCGGGGAACGAAAAACTGTTTTTT
CASSPAGNEKLFF
>-|TRBV6-5|TRBJ1-3|TRBD1
TGTGCCAGCAAAAGAGGACAGGGCCCTGGAAACACCATATATTTT
CASKRGQGPGNTIYF
>-|TRBV28|TRBJ1-1|-
TGTGCCAGCAGTCCCGGCGGACAGCTGAACACTGAAGCTTTCTTT
CASSPGGQLNTEAFF
>-|TRBV10-3|TRBJ2-3|-
TGTGCCATCAGTGAAGGACAGTTTAGCCGAGAAGGGGGTAAAGATACGCAGTATTTT
CAISEGQFSREGGKDTQYF